This T cell receptor (beta chain) appears in the sequencing data of a study of blood T cell repertoires in COVID-19. Across the study: Samples of COVID-19 (acute and convalescent) were obtained from the United States, Italy and Spain. In each case, the material was cDNA or gDNA derived from T cells, B-cell-depleted T cells, or PBMCs.

Per the original data handling: Cell counts per sample came from amplifying reference gene primers. TCRdb's table, derived via immunoSEQ multiplex PCR, lists solely in-frame clones and lacks some. The D gene and trimming were derived from the DNA, and the V and J assignments and clone size from that table. The profile shows about 310,000 clones, 87% of them singletons. From germline, CDR1 is SGHNT and CDR2 YYREEE (reference sequence). The CDR3 has 15 residues. J was trimmed by 6 bases and V by 2 bases; bases with no gene match: 9. This chain links TRBV5-4 with TRBJ2-7; 9 bases align to TRBD1. The TCR was taken from a man aged 50-60 years with active or convalescent COVID-19. The sample consisted of peripheral blood. The CDR3 is CASSLQGAAGFEQYF. CDR3 nucleotides: TGTGCCAGCAGCTTACAGGGGGCTGCGGGTTTCGAGCAGTACTTC.